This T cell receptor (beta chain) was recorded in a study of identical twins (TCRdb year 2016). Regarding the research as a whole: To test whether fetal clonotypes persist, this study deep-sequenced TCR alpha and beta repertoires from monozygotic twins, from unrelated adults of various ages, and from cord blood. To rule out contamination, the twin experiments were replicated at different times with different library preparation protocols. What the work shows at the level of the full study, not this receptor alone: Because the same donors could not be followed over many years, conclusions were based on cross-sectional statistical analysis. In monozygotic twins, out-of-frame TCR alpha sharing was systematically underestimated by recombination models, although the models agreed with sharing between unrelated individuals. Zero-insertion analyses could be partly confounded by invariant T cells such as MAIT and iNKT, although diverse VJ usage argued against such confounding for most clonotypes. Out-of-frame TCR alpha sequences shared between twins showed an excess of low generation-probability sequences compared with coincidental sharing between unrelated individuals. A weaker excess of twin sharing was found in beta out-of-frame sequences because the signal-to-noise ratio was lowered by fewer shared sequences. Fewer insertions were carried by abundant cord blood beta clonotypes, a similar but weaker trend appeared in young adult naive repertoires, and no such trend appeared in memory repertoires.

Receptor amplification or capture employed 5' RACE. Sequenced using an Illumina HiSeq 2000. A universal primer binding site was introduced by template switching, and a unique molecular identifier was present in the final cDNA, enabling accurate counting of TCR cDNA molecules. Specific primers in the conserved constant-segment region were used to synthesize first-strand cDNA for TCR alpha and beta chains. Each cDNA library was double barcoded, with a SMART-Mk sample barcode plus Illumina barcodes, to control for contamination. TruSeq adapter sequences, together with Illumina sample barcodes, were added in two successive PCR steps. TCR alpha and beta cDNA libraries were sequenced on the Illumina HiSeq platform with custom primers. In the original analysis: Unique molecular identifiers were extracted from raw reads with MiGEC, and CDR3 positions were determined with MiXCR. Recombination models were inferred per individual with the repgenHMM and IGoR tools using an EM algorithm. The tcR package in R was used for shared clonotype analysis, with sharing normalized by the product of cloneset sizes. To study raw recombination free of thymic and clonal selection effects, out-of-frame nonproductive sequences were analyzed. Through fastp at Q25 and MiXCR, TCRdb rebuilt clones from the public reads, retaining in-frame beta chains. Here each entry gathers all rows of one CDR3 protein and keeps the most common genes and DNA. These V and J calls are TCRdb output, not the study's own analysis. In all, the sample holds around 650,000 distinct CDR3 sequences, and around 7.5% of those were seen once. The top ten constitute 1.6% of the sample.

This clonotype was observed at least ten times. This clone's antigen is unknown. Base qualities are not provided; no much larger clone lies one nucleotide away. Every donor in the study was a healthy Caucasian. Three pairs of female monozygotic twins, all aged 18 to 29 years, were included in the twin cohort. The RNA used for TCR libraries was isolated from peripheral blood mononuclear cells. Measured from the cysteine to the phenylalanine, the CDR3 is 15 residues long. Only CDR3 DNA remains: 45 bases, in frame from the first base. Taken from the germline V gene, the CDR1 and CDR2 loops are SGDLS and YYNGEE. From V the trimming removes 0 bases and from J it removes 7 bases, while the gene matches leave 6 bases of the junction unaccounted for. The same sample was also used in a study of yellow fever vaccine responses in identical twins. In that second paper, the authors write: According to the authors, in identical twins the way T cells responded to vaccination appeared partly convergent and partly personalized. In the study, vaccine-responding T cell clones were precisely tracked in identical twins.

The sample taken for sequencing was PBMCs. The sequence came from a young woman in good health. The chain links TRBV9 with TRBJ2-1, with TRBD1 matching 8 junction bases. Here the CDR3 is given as CASSVAGQDGNEQFF. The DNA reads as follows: TGTGCCAGCAGCGTAGCGGGACAGGATGGAAATGAGCAGTTCTTC. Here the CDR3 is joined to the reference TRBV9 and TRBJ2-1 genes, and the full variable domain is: DSGVTQTPKHLITATGQRVTLRCSPRSGDLSVYWYQQSLDQGLQFLIQYYNGEERAKGNILERFSAQQFPDLHSELNLSSLELGDSALYFCASSVAGQDGNEQFFGPGTRLTVL.